The rows below give T cell receptor beta chains drawn from one sample of a study of blood T cells in healthy people across ages. TCRdb independently ran MiXCR on the 5' RACE reads; one entry per CDR3 protein. The table includes hundreds of thousands of distinct CDR3 sequences, approximately 43% detected once. The sequenced sample was blood. These receptors were taken from a woman aged 55-70 years in good health. CDR3s include the opening cysteine and the closing phenylalanine or tryptophan. Fields, in order: D gene, J gene, clone size, V gene, CDR3 protein, CDR3 DNA. A D gene is named only where the DNA matches it firmly. Size is stated for part of the rows, as once, few or many counts, or as a class when the clone is expanded.

. | TRBJ2-7 | . | TRBV11-2 | CASSLDHGNYNEQYF | TGTGCCAGCAGCTTAGATCACGGCAACTACAATGAGCAGTACTTC
TRBD2 | TRBJ2-1 | . | TRBV30 | CAWSVLAGWCEQFF | TGTGCCTGGAGTGTACTAGCGGGGTGGTGTGAGCAGTTCTTC
TRBD2 | TRBJ2-1 | few | TRBV3-1 | CASSQVNSGGARNEQFF | TGTGCCAGCAGCCAAGTCAATAGCGGGGGGGCTAGGAATGAGCAGTTCTTC
TRBD2 | TRBJ2-1 | . | TRBV20-1 | CSASGGAWNEQFF | TGCAGTGCTAGCGGGGGGGCTTGGAATGAGCAGTTCTTC
TRBD2 | TRBJ2-5 | . | TRBV10-2 | CASIAGVSQETQYF | TGCGCCAGCATCGCGGGAGTATCCCAAGAGACCCAGTACTTC
. | TRBJ1-1 | . | TRBV6-2/TRBV6-3 | CASSFVGARDTEAFF | TGTGCCAGCAGTTTCGTGGGGGCAAGGGACACTGAAGCTTTCTTT
. | TRBJ2-3 | . | TRBV7-2 | CASSPLGLGDTQYF | TGTGCCAGCAGCCCCTTGGGGTTAGGAGATACGCAGTATTTT
. | TRBJ1-5 | . | TRBV12-3/TRBV12-4 | CASSFLKGGSQPQHF | TGTGCCAGCAGTTTTCTTAAGGGGGGAAGTCAGCCCCAGCATTTT
TRBD2 | TRBJ2-1 | . | TRBV29-1 | CSVRSGANGPFF | TGCAGCGTTCGAAGCGGGGCCAATGGGCCGTTCTTC
TRBD2 | TRBJ2-7 | . | TRBV10-2 | CASSDSSGVGYNEQYF | TGCGCCAGCAGTGATTCGAGCGGGGTGGGCTACAATGAGCAGTACTTC
TRBD1 | TRBJ1-5 | . | TRBV6-2/TRBV6-3 | CASTWGRVGGTGRLLSNQPRHF | TGTGCCAGCACCTGGGGTCGAGTAGGGGGCACCGGCCGGCTACTTAGCAATCAGCCCCGGCATTTT
. | TRBJ1-2 | few | TRBV12-3/TRBV12-4 | CASSATLGGYTF | TGTGCCAGCAGTGCAACCCTTGGGGGCTACACCTTC
TRBD2 | TRBJ2-5 | few | TRBV20-1 | CSARALAGNLLTQYF | TGCAGTGCTAGAGCCCTAGCGGGAAATCTTCTGACCCAGTACTTC
. | TRBJ2-7 | many | TRBV12-3/TRBV12-4 | CASSLLDSSYEQYF | TGTGCCAGCAGTTTACTGGACAGTTCCTACGAGCAGTACTTC
TRBD2 | TRBJ2-7 | few | TRBV10-3 | CAITGAGVPEQYF | TGTGCCATCACCGGGGCGGGGGTACCCGAGCAGTACTTC
. | TRBJ2-7 | . | TRBV29-1 | CSVVQLTSYEQYF | TGCAGCGTTGTACAGCTGACTTCCTACGAGCAGTACTTC
. | TRBJ1-2 | few | TRBV6-2/TRBV6-3 | CASKKAALNYGYTF | TGTGCCAGCAAAAAGGCGGCTCTAAACTATGGCTACACCTTC
. | TRBJ2-1 | many | TRBV9 | CASSEQDSYDEQFF | TGTGCCAGCAGCGAACAGGACAGTTACGATGAGCAGTTCTTC
. | TRBJ2-5 | . | TRBV10-3 | CAISQERVSKETQYF | TGTGCCATCAGTCAGGAAAGGGTTAGTAAAGAGACCCAGTACTTC
. | TRBJ2-1 | few | TRBV11-3 | CASSLGAGENDEQFF | TGTGCCAGCAGCTTAGGAGCAGGGGAGAACGATGAGCAGTTCTTC
. | TRBJ2-5 | . | TRBV25-1 | CASSVPVGSQETQYF | TGTGCCAGCAGTGTTCCGGTGGGGTCCCAAGAGACCCAGTACTTC
TRBD1 | TRBJ2-2 | . | TRBV25-1 | CASSRQGIDTGELFF | TGTGCCAGCAGCCGACAGGGTATCGACACCGGGGAGCTGTTTTTT
. | TRBJ2-7 | . | TRBV24-1 | CAPQGDYYEQYF | TGTGCCCCACAGGGGGACTACTACGAGCAGTACTTC
TRBD1 | TRBJ1-5 | few | TRBV4-2 | CASSQDRTGGDQPQHF | TGTGCCAGCAGCCAAGATCGGACAGGGGGCGATCAGCCCCAGCATTTT
TRBD1 | TRBJ1-1 | . | TRBV18 | CASSHGQDAEAFF | TGTGCCAGCTCCCACGGACAGGACGCTGAAGCTTTCTTT
. | TRBJ2-1 | . | TRBV4-3 | CASSQDGGNEQFF | TGCGCCAGCAGCCAAGATGGCGGCAATGAGCAGTTCTTC
. | TRBJ2-2 | . | TRBV7-3 | CASSAGTGELFF | TGTGCCAGCAGCGCCGGTACCGGGGAGCTGTTTTTT
TRBD2 | TRBJ2-7 | few | TRBV20-1 | CSARKTSGSNDEQYF | TGCAGTGCTAGAAAAACTAGCGGTTCTAATGACGAGCAGTACTTC
. | TRBJ2-5 | many | TRBV10-3 | CATQGGVGGETQYF | TGTGCCACTCAGGGGGGGGTTGGTGGAGAGACCCAGTACTTC
. | TRBJ2-5 | . | TRBV6-2/TRBV6-3 | CASSPNGETQYF | TGTGCCAGCAGTCCCAATGGGGAGACCCAGTACTTC
TRBD1 | TRBJ1-2 | few | TRBV28 | CASSTLGQGYGYTF | TGTGCCAGCAGTACCCTGGGACAGGGGTATGGCTACACCTTC
. | TRBJ2-7 | . | TRBV6-2/TRBV6-3 | CASTPDVEVYEQYF | TGTGCCAGCACCCCGGACGTGGAGGTCTACGAGCAGTACTTC
TRBD2 | TRBJ2-3 | . | TRBV29-1 | CSELAGGPTDTQYF | TGCAGCGAACTAGCGGGAGGGCCCACAGATACGCAGTATTTT
. | TRBJ1-5 | few | TRBV15 | CATSREGDGNQPQHF | TGTGCCACCAGCAGAGAGGGGGATGGCAATCAGCCCCAGCATTTT
. | TRBJ1-6 | . | TRBV6-5 | CASSYKGTPLHF | TGTGCCAGCAGTTATAAGGGGACACCCCTCCACTTT
TRBD1 | TRBJ2-7 | . | TRBV28 | CASSLVRGPDEQYF | TGTGCCAGCAGTTTAGTCAGGGGGCCAGACGAGCAGTACTTC
. | TRBJ1-4 | . | TRBV13 | CASSSRKTALNEKLFF | TGTGCCAGCAGCTCGAGAAAGACTGCCCTTAATGAAAAACTGTTTTTT
. | TRBJ2-7 | many | TRBV7-3 | CASSPSGLGPYEQYF | TGTGCCAGCAGCCCTTCGGGACTCGGGCCCTACGAGCAGTACTTC
. | TRBJ2-7 | . | TRBV6-5 | CASSYRAEASEQYF | TGTGCCAGCAGTTACAGGGCGGAGGCTAGCGAGCAGTACTTC
TRBD2 | TRBJ2-1 | . | TRBV20-1 | CSAGTTSGGWYEQFF | TGCAGTGCTGGGACGACTAGCGGGGGGTGGTATGAGCAGTTCTTC
. | TRBJ1-1 | . | TRBV30 | CAWDRDNTEAFF | TGTGCCTGGGATCGGGACAACACTGAAGCTTTCTTT
. | TRBJ1-1 | . | TRBV7-6 | CASRRQDDTEAFF | TGTGCCAGCAGACGACAGGATGACACTGAAGCTTTCTTT
. | TRBJ2-1 | . | TRBV7-9 | CASSLSLGPPKYDEQFF | TGTGCCAGCAGCTTAAGTTTAGGGCCCCCCAAGTATGACGAGCAGTTCTTC
. | TRBJ1-1 | few | TRBV21-1 | CANLGGGTEAFF | TGTGCCAACCTCGGAGGGGGAACTGAAGCTTTCTTT
. | TRBJ2-3 | . | TRBV11-3 | CASSPGLQEADAQYF | TGTGCCAGCAGTCCGGGACTCCAAGAAGCAGATGCGCAGTATTTT
. | TRBJ2-1 | . | TRBV15 | CATSRDPEPYNEQFF | TGTGCCACCAGCAGAGACCCGGAACCCTACAATGAGCAGTTCTTC
. | TRBJ2-5 | . | TRBV4-1 | CASRPSPGGQETQYF | TGCGCCAGCAGACCAAGTCCCGGGGGCCAAGAGACCCAGTACTTC
. | TRBJ2-2 | few | TRBV10-3 | CAISESQAPNTGELFF | TGTGCCATTAGTGAGTCGCAGGCCCCGAACACCGGGGAGCTGTTTTTT
. | TRBJ2-1 | . | TRBV11-3 | CASSGSKGNEQFF | TGTGCCAGCAGCGGGAGTAAAGGGAATGAGCAGTTCTTC
. | TRBJ2-7 | . | TRBV20-1 | CSARLETPGYEQYF | TGCAGTGCTAGGCTTGAGACCCCGGGCTACGAGCAGTACTTC
. | TRBJ2-7 | . | TRBV20-1 | CSARETLAFEQYF | TGCAGTGCTAGAGAGACACTAGCTTTCGAGCAGTACTTC
. | TRBJ1-1 | . | TRBV18 | CASSPPSFQGEAFF | TGTGCCAGCTCACCCCCTAGTTTCCAGGGTGAAGCTTTCTTT
TRBD1 | TRBJ2-1 | . | TRBV7-8 | CASSRTGQGAYNEQFF | TGTGCCAGCAGCCGGACCGGACAGGGGGCTTACAATGAGCAGTTCTTC
TRBD2 | TRBJ2-1 | few | TRBV29-1 | CSVGLAGSGQFF | TGCAGCGTTGGACTAGCGGGAAGCGGTCAGTTCTTC
. | TRBJ2-7 | many | TRBV4-2 | CASSQDWQGDEQYF | TGTGCCAGCAGCCAAGATTGGCAGGGCGACGAGCAGTACTTC
. | TRBJ1-2 | . | TRBV5-1 | CASSLAQGDYGYTF | TGCGCCAGCAGCTTGGCTCAGGGTGACTATGGCTACACCTTC
. | TRBJ1-1 | few | TRBV7-8 | CASSYDRQNTEAFF | TGTGCCAGCAGCTACGACAGACAGAACACTGAAGCTTTCTTT
. | TRBJ2-2 | . | TRBV6-6 | CASSYPTGRTNTGELFF | TGTGCCAGCAGTTACCCAACAGGACGGACGAACACCGGGGAGCTGTTTTTT
. | TRBJ2-1 | few | TRBV12-3/TRBV12-4 | CASSLRSSSYNEQFF | TGTGCCAGCAGTTTGAGGAGTTCCTCCTACAATGAGCAGTTCTTC
TRBD1 | TRBJ2-1 | few | TRBV18 | CASSAFRDRQGNEQFF | TGTGCCAGCTCAGCCTTCAGGGACAGACAGGGCAATGAGCAGTTCTTC